This TCR beta chain appears in the sequencing data of a study of blood T cell repertoires in COVID-19. Looking at the study overall: The United States, Italy and Spain supplied acute and convalescent COVID-19 samples.

This clone was picked up a small number of times. TCRdb's table, derived via immunoSEQ multiplex PCR, lists solely in-frame clones and lacks some. The table records 310,000 or so clones, around 88% of them present only once. Participant age was roughly 18 to 100 years, and participants resided in 20 to 30 US areas. The CDR3 is made up of 13 amino acids. CDR1 and CDR2 from the germline V gene are LGHDT and YNNKEL (reference sequence). V lost 4 bases, J lost 5 bases, and 8 bases lay in between. This chain joins TRBV3-1 (or the pseudogene TRBV3-2) and TRBJ2-2; D is unresolved. Sequencing input: PBMCs or T cells enriched from blood (not recorded which). The clonotype was recovered from a woman in her thirties or forties who had recovered from COVID-19. This chain's CDR3 is CASSPLETGELFF. In nucleotides, the CDR3 is TGTGCCAGCAGCCCACTGGAGACCGGGGAGCTGTTTTTT.